This TCR beta chain originates from a study of shared clonotypes between healthy human individuals. Profiling relied on immunoSEQ multiplex PCR, and the TCRdb table lists in-frame clones only, not all of them. The sample yields some 350,000 clones, over 65% seen once. Study findings and constraints: Among donors, the sharing of clonotypes was expected to be influenced by sequencing depth. Generation probability values for non-shared clonotypes were lower than those for clonotypes shared by all four donors.

In regard to this clone: No antigen is known for it.

Deletions cut 4 bases from V and 5 bases from J, with 9 bases between. Germline-derived CDR1 and CDR2 are SEHNR and FQNEAQ (reference sequence). The CDR3 runs 12 residues. This TCR came from a man aged 30 to 45 in good health. Sequenced material: memory CD4+ T cells sorted from blood. Subset given: CD45RA-negative fraction. The V gene is TRBV7-9, the J gene TRBJ2-7, with D possibly being TRBD1 (6 bases). CDR3 residues: CASSSRGHEQYF. For the CDR3, the DNA is TGTGCCAGCAGCTCCAGGGGTCACGAGCAGTACTTC.